These 10 T cell receptor beta chains came from one sample sequenced in a study of blood T cell repertoires in COVID-19. Libraries were prepared by immunoSEQ multiplex PCR; TCRdb keeps only in-frame clonotypes and omits some of them. Among 95,000 to 150,000 clones, nearly 90% were seen once, and the ten largest hold 3.5% to 4%. The sequenced sample consisted of peripheral blood. All receptors derive from a woman aged 55-70 years with COVID-19, enrolled during active disease.

V usage is TRBV9 and J usage is TRBJ1-5; possible D gene TRBD1, 6 bases. Germline CDR1 is SGDLS and CDR2 is YYNGEE. The CDR3 is 14 amino acids. The germline V and J ends were trimmed by 3 bases and 2 bases, with 9 bases remaining between them. The chain's CDR3 is CASSAQGRNQPQHF. Written as DNA, the CDR3 is TGTGCCAGCAGCGCACAGGGTCGCAATCAGCCCCAGCATTTT.

The V and J genes are TRBV7-9 and TRBJ2-1; 8 bases match TRBD2. V gave up 6 bases and J gave up 9 bases; unmatched junction bases: 4. In germline, CDR1 is SEHNR, CDR2 FQNEAQ (reference sequence). This CDR3 comprises 12 residues. CDR3 sequence reads: CASRKLAVEQFF. CDR3 coding DNA: TGTGCCAGCAGGAAACTAGCGGTTGAGCAGTTCTTC.

Only one count was recorded for this clone. This chain connects TRBV16 to TRBJ1-1, with D perhaps TRBD1 (5 bases). The V and J ends lost 0 bases and 3 bases respectively, with 17 bases between them. The germline V gene encodes CDR1 KGHSY and CDR2 FQNENV. This CDR3 has 17 amino acids. The CDR3 here is CASSQSMTAGWDTEAFF. The CDR3 DNA reads as TGTGCCAGCAGCCAATCGATGACGGCAGGGTGGGACACTGAAGCTTTCTTT.

This clone was found once. The V gene is TRBV6-5, the J gene TRBJ2-7, with TRBD1 identical over 9 bases. This CDR3 is 15 amino acids long. CDR1 MNHEY and CDR2 SVGAGI come from the germline V gene. Losses at the gene ends were 6 bases for V and 3 bases for J; bases not matched to a gene: 9. CDR3 protein: CASRLDRGTRYEQYF. CDR3 nucleotides: TGTGCCAGCAGGCTGGACAGGGGTACCCGCTACGAGCAGTACTTC.

This rearrangement joins TRBV7-9 to TRBJ1-1; 10 nucleotides align to TRBD1. The CDR3 is 14 residues long. V was pared by 6 bases and J by 7 bases, with 8 bases of the junction left unmatched. Per the germline V gene, CDR1 is SEHNR and CDR2 is FQNEAQ (reference sequence). The CDR3 sequence is CASSRDRGRNEAFF. The CDR3 DNA reads as TGTGCCAGCAGTCGAGACAGGGGGCGAAATGAAGCTTTCTTT.

V gene TRBV21-1 combines with J gene TRBJ2-2; the D segment call TRBD1 is taken from the table without a DNA check. TRBV21-1 constitutes a pseudogene. CDR3 length: 16 amino acids. The DNA of the CDR3 is TGTGCCAGCAGCAAAGATGGGCGCCAGAACACCGGGGAGCTGTTTTTT. Translated: CASSKDGRQNTGELFF.

This clone has a single count. This chain connects TRBV7-3 to TRBJ2-5; 8 bases match TRBD1. This CDR3 comprises 13 residues. From germline, CDR1 is SGHTA and CDR2 FQGTGA. The V gene end was trimmed by 5 bases and the J gene end by 4 bases; junction bases not matched to a gene: 3. CDR3 sequence: CASSSRGRETQYF. The CDR3 bases are TGTGCCAGCAGCAGCAGGGGGCGAGAGACCCAGTACTTC.

This clone was counted a single time. The rearrangement uses TRBV4-1 and TRBJ1-5; perhaps TRBD1 as D (6 bases). CDR1 MGHRA and CDR2 YSYEKL come from the germline V gene. CDR3 length: 15 residues. Trimming took off 0 bases at V and 7 bases at J, with 13 bases between the two ends. The chain's CDR3 is CASSQEGGGRQPQHF. CDR3 nucleotides: TGCGCCAGCAGCCAAGAAGGTGGGGGCAGGCAGCCCCAGCATTTT.

The chain uses TRBV5-6 and TRBJ2-3; D gene uncertain. The germline gives CDR1 SGHDT, CDR2 YYEEEE. CDR3 size: 15 residues. V was trimmed by 0 bases and J by 8 bases, leaving 16 bases between them. This CDR3 is CASSLESAVFGTQYF. The CDR3 nucleotides read TGTGCCAGCAGCTTGGAATCTGCCGTATTCGGTACGCAGTATTTT.

V gene TRBV5-1 combines with J gene TRBJ1-5, with 7 nucleotides matching TRBD1. This CDR3 has 15 amino acids. The J segment lost 6 bases and the V segment lost 1 base, leaving 7 bases of the junction unmatched. CDR1 is SGHRS and CDR2 is YFSETQ in the germline V gene. For the CDR3, the DNA is TGCGCCAGCAGCTTGAGAGGGGGCGAGGGTCAGCCCCAGCATTTT. Its translation: CASSLRGGEGQPQHF.